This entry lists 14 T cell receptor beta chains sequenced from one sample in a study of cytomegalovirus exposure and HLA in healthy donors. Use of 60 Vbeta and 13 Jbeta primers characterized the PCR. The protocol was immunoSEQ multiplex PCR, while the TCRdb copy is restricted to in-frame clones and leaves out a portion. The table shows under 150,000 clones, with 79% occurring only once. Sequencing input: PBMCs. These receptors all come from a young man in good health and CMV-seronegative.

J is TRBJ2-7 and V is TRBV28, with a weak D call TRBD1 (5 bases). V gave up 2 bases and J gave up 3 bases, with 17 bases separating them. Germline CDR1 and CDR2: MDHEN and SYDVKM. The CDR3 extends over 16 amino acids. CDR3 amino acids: CASSLPPGNIGYEQYF. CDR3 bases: TGTGCCAGCAGTTTACCGCCAGGGAATATTGGCTACGAGCAGTACTTC.

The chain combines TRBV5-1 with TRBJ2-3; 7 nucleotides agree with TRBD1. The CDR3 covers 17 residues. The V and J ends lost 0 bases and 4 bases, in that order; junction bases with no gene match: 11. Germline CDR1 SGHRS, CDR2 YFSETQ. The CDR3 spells CASSLENRGAGADTQYF. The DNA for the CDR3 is TGCGCCAGCAGCTTGGAGAACAGGGGCGCTGGGGCAGATACGCAGTATTTT.

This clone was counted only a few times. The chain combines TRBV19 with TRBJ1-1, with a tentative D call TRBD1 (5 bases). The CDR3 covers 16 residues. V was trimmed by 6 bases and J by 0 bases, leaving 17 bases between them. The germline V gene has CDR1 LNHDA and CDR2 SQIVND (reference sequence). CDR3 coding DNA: TGTGCCAGTAGCAACCGACAGAGACCGATGAACACTGAAGCTTTCTTT. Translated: CASSNRQRPMNTEAFF.

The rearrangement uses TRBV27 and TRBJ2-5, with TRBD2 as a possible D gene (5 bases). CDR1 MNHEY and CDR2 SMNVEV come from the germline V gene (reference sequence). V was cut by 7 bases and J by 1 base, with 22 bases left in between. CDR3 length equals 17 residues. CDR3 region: CASTYPRTDGPQETQYF. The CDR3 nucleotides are TGTGCCAGCACCTACCCCAGGACTGACGGCCCCCAAGAGACCCAGTACTTC.

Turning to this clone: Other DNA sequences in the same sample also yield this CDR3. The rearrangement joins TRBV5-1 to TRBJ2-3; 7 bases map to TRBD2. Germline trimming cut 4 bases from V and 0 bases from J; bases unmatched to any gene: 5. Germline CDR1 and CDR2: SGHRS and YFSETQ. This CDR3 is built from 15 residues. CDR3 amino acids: CASSLVSGSTDTQYF. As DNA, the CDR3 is TGCGCCAGCAGCCTAGTTAGCGGGAGCACAGATACGCAGTATTTT.

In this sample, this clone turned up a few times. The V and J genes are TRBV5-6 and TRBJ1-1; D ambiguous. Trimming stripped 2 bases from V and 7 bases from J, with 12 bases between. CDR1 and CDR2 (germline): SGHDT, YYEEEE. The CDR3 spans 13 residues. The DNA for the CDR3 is TGTGCCAGCAGCTTAGGCGGCGCCGTTGAAGCTTTCTTT. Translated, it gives CASSLGGAVEAFF.

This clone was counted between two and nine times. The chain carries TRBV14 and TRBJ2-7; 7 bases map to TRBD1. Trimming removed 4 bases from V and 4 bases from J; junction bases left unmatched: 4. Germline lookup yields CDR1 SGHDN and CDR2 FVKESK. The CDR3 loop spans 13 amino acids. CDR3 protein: CASSPGQVYEQYF. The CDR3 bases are TGTGCCAGCAGCCCCGGACAGGTGTACGAGCAGTACTTC.

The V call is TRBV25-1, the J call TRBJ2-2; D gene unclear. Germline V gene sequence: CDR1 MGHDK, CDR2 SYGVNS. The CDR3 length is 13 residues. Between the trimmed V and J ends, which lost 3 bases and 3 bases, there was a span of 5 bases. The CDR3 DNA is TGTGCCAGCAGTGAGACTTACACCGGGGAGCTGTTTTTT. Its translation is CASSETYTGELFF.

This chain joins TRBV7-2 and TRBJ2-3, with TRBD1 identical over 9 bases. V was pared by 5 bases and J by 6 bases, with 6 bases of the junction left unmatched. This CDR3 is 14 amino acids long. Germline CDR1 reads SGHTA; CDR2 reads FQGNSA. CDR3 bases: TGTGCCAGCAGCCCGGACAGGGGTTGGGATACGCAGTATTTT. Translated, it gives CASSPDRGWDTQYF. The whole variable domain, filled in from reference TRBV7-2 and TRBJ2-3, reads GAGVSQSPSNKVTEKGKDVELRCDPISGHTALYWYRQSLGQGLEFLIYFQGNSAPDKSGLPSDRFSAERTGGSVSTLTIQRTQQEDSAVYLCASSPDRGWDTQYFGPGTRLTVL.

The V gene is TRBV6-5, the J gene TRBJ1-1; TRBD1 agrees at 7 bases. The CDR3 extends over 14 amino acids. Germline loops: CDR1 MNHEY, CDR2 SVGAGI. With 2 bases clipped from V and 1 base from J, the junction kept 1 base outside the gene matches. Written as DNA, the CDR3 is TGTGCCAGCAGTTACAGGGGGCAGAACACTGAAGCTTTCTTT. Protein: CASSYRGQNTEAFF.

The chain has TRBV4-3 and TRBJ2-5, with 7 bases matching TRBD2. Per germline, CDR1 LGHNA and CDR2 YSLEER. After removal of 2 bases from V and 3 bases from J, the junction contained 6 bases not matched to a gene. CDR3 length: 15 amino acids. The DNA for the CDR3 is TGCGCCAGCAGCCAAACTCAAGCGGGAAAAGAGACCCAGTACTTC. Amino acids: CASSQTQAGKETQYF.

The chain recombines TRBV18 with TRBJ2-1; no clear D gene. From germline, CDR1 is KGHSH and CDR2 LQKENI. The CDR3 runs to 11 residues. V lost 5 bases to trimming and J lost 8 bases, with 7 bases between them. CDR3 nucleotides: TGTGCCAGCTCAAGCTCGGATGAGCAGTTCTTC. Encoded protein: CASSSSDEQFF.

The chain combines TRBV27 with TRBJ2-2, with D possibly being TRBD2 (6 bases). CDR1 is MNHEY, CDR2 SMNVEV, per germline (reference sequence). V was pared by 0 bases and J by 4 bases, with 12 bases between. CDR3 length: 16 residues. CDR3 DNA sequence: TGTGCCAGCAGTTTATCCCCTAGCGTGACCACCGGGGAGCTGTTTTTT. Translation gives CASSLSPSVTTGELFF.

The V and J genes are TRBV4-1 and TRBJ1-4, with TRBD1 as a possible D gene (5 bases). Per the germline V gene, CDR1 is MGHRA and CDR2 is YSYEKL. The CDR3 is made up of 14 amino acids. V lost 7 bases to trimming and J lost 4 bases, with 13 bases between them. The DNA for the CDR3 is TGCGCCAGCACCAAGCGGGGGAGTAATGAAAAACTGTTTTTT. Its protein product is CASTKRGSNEKLFF.